These T cell receptor beta chains were read from a single sample in a study of blood T cell repertoires in COVID-19. The assay was immunoSEQ multiplex PCR, and TCRdb's table has in-frame clones only and misses some. This table has approximately 300,000 clones, 88% appearing once. The sample consisted of peripheral blood. These receptors all come from a woman in her twenties or thirties with COVID-19, enrolled during active disease. Both conserved end residues are trimmed from each CDR3.

>TRBV12-5
ASGLVRTGLTDTQY
>TRBV30
ASLGGYSGANVLT
>TRBV7-9
ASSLDLGFSYNSPLH
>TRBV14
ASSQDRGVQH
>TRBV30
AWSGGIRGEKLF
>TRBV10-2
ASFYQETQY
>TRBV2
ASTNYNEQF
>TRBV30
ARTGLAGSQEIQY
>TRBV18
ASSPPSGIQETQY
>TRBV1
TSSQGRTEPLNTEAF
>TRBV19
ASSPPSGTSGDSYEQY
>TRBV9
ASSEQGGNTIY
>TRBV4-1
ASRGTGGGYT
>TRBV18
ASSQGTGDLGNQPQH
>TRBV4-1
ASSQLSGQGYEQY
>TRBV5-4
ASSWGPGEREAQETQY
>TRBV2
ASSEGLPPYEQY
>TRBV10-3
AISDFGLAGDEQY
>TRBV5-1
ASSLKGATEAF
>TRBV7-2
ASSFRDRTYEQY
>TRBV13
ASRPGRGGYGYT
>TRBV29-1
SVISGEKLF
>TRBV21-1
ASSKPETGVSGANVLT
>TRBV28
ASSRQGAGGYT
>TRBV7-2
ASSLAQGVYNEQF
>TRBV20-1
SASWAGLDTEAF
>TRBV28
ASSLWDTSNSPLH
>TRBV2
ASREQGAPTGELF
>TRBV30
AWSVVDADQPQH
>TRBV2
ASSSMTGQSPLH
>TRBV10-3
AISEHTSGRAGETQY
>TRBV19
ASSRDLAGGPRDEQF
>TRBV5-1
ASSSGLQGSGNTIY
>TRBV9
ASSVAGGSTQY
>TRBV27
ASSFWPGGFEQY
>TRBV2
ASVIGQGLEAF
>TRBV28
ASTSTGNTEAF
>TRBV11-2
ASSLRLAGRGYNEQF
>TRBV19
ASRLAGGGDTQY
>TRBV5-1
ASSPFGGGTEAF
>TRBV2
ASSGRIGNSPLH
>TRBV4-3
ASSRERHTNEKLF
>TRBV6-5
ASTLTGGNTGELF
>TRBV2
ASGFLAGVPGELF
>TRBV5-1
ASSLFLATEAF
>TRBV5-4
ASSSPAPGQETQY
>TRBV19
ASSTIPQQGRYT
>TRBV21-1
ASSKINSEAF
>TRBV30
AWSTKGSYNSPLH
>TRBV6-6
ASSSEAGTN
>TRBV7-9
ASSLGGGYT
>TRBV28
ASRTGRNEQY
>TRBV28
ASGERKNIQY
>TRBV2
ASSGDRGGTEAF
>TRBV7-6
ASSLGLRTGYTGELF
>TRBV5-8
ASSFEGRGYGYT
>TRBV3-1/TRBV3-2
ASSQGSQREQF
>TRBV10-1
ASSDSLVGETQY
>TRBV6-5
ASRLDRGGTEAF